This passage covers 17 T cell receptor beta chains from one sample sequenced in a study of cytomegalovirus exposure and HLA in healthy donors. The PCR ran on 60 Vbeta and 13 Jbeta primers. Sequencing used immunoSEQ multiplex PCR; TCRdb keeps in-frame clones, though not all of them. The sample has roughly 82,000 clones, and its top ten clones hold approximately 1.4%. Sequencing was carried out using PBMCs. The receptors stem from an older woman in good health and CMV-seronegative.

Here the CDR3 reads CASSIGGTGTYEQYF. The CDR3 region has the DNA TGTGCCAGTAGTATAGGTGGGACAGGGACCTACGAGCAGTACTTC. The genes are TRBV19 and TRBJ2-7; 9 positions match TRBD1. CDR3 length: 15 amino acids. The germline CDR1 and CDR2 sequences are LNHDA and SQIVND (reference sequence). V gave up 1 base and J gave up 2 bases; unmatched junction bases: 3.

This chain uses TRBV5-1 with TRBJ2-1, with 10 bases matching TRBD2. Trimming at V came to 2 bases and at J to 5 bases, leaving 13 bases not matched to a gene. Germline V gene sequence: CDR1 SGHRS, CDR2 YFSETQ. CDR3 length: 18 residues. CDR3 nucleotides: TGCGCCAGCAGCTTTAATCCGGGACTAGCGAATGATAACAATGAGCAGTTCTTC. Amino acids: CASSFNPGLANDNNEQFF.

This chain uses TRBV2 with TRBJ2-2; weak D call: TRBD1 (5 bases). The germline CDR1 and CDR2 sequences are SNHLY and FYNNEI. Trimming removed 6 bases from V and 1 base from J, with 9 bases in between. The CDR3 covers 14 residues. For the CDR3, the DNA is TGTGCCAGCAGGCTAGGGGAGAACACCGGGGAGCTGTTTTTT. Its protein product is CASRLGENTGELFF. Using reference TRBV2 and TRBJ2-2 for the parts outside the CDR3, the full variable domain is EPEVTQTPSHQVTQMGQEVILRCVPISNHLYFYWYRQILGQKVEFLVSFYNNEISEKSEIFDDQFSVERPDGSNFTLKIRSTKLEDSAMYFCASRLGENTGELFFGEGSRLTVL.

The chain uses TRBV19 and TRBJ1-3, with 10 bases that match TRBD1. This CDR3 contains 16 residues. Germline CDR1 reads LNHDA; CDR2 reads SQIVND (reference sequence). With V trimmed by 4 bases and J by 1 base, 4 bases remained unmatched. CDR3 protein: CASSRGDRGSGNTIYF. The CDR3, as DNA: TGTGCCAGTAGTAGAGGGGACAGGGGATCTGGAAACACCATATATTTT.

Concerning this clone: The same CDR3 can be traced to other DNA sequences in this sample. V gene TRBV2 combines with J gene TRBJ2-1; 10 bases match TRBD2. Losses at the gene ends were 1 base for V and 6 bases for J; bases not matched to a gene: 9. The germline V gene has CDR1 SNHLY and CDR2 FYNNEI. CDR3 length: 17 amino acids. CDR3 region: CASSEGVAGGFGNEQFF. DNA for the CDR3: TGTGCCAGCAGTGAAGGGGTAGCGGGAGGCTTCGGCAATGAGCAGTTCTTC.

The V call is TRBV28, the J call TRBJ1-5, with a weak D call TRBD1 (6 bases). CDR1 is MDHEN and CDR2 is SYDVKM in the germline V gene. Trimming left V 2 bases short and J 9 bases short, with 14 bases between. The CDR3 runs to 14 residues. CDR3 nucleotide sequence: TGTGCCAGCAGTTTAGGGCAGGGGAATGGGCCCCAGCATTTT. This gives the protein CASSLGQGNGPQHF.

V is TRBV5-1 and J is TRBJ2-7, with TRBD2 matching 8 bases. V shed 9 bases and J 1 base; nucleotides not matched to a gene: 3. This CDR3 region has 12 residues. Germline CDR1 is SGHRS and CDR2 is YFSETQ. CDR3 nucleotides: TGCGCCACCGGGAGGGATTCCTACGAGCAGTACTTC. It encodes CATGRDSYEQYF.

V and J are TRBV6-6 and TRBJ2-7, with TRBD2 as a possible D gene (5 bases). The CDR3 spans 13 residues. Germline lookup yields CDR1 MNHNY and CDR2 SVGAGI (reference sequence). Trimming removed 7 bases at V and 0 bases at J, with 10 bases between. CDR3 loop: CASTPSSSYEQYF. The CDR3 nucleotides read TGTGCCAGCACACCTAGCAGCTCCTACGAGCAGTACTTC.

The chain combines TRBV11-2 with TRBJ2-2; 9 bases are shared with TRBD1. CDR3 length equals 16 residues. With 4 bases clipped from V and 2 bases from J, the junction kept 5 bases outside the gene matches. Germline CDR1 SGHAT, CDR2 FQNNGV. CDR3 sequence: CASSWGQGINTGELFF. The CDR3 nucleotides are TGTGCCAGCAGCTGGGGACAGGGAATTAACACCGGGGAGCTGTTTTTT.

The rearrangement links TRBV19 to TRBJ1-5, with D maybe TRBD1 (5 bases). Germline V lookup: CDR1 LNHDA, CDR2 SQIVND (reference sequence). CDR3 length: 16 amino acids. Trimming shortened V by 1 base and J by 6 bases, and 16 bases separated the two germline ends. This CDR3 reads CASSIGLGRAVQPQHF. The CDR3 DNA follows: TGTGCCAGTAGTATAGGATTGGGCAGGGCCGTTCAGCCCCAGCATTTT.

As DNA, the CDR3 is TGCGCCAGCAGCCAAGAGTTGGCCCCAGGGGCCTATGGCTACACCTTC. As protein: CASSQELAPGAYGYTF. The chain couples TRBV4-1 to TRBJ1-2; TRBD1 is a possible D gene (6 bases). CDR3 length equals 16 residues. The V gene's germline CDR1 is MGHRA and CDR2 YSYEKL. Trimming pared 0 bases from V and 4 bases from J, leaving 15 bases between.

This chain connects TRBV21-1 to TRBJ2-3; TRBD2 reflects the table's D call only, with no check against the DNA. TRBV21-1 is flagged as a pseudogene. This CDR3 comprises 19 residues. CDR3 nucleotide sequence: TGTGCCAGCAGCCCCCGTTGCCCGGGACTAGCGGGAGGCTTGAGTACGCAGTATTTT. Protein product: CASSPRCPGLAGGLSTQYF.

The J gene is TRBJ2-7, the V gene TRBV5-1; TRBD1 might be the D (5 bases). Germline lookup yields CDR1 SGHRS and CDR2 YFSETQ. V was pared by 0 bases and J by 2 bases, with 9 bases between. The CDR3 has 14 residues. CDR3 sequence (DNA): TGCGCCAGCAGCTTGGTGGGGCCGACCTACGAGCAGTACTTC. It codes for CASSLVGPTYEQYF.

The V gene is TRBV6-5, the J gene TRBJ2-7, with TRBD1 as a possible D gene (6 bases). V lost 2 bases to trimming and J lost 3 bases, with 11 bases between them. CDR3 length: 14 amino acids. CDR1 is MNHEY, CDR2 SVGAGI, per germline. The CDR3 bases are TGTGCCAGCAGTTACAGGGGGAGAGGCTACGAGCAGTACTTC. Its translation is CASSYRGRGYEQYF.

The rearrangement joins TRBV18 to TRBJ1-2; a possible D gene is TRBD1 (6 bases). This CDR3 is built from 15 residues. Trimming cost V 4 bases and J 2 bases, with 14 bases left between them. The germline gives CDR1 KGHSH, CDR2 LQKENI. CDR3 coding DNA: TGTGCCAGCTCACGAGAGGGGGACCAGAACTATGGCTACACCTTC. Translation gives CASSREGDQNYGYTF. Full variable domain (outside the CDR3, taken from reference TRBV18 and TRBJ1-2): NAGVMQNPRHLVRRRGQEARLRCSPMKGHSHVYWYRQLPEEGLKFMVYLQKENIIDESGMPKERFSAEFPKEGPSILRIQQVVRGDSAAYFCASSREGDQNYGYTFGSGTRLTVV.

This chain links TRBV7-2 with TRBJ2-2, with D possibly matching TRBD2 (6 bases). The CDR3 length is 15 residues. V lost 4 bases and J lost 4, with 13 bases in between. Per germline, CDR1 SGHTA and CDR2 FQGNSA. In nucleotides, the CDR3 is TGTGCCAGCAGCTCCTCCGGGACTGTCACCGGGGAGCTGTTTTTT. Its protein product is CASSSSGTVTGELFF.

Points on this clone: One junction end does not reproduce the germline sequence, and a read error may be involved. CDR3 DNA sequence: TGTGCCAGCAGCGAAGGGGTTTTGGGGGCAGGTCAATCCTACGAGCAGTACTTC. Amino acids: CASSEGVLGAGQSYEQYF. The chain recombines TRBV6-1 with TRBJ2-7; TRBD1 is a possible D gene (6 bases). The length of the CDR3 is 18 residues. The V gene's germline CDR1 is MNHNS and CDR2 SASEGT.